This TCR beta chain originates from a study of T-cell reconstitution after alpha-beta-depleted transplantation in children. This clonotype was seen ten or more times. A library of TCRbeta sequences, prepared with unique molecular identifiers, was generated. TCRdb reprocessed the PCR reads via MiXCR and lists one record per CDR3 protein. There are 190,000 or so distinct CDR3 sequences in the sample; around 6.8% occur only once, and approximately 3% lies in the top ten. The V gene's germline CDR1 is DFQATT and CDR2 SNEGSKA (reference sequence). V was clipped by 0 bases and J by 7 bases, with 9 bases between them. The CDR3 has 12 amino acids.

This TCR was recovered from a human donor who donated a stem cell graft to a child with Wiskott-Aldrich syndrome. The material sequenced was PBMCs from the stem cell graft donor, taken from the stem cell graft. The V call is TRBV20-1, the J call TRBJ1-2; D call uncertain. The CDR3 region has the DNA TGCAGTGCTAGAGATATGGGCCGTGGCTACACCTTC. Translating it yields CSARDMGRGYTF.